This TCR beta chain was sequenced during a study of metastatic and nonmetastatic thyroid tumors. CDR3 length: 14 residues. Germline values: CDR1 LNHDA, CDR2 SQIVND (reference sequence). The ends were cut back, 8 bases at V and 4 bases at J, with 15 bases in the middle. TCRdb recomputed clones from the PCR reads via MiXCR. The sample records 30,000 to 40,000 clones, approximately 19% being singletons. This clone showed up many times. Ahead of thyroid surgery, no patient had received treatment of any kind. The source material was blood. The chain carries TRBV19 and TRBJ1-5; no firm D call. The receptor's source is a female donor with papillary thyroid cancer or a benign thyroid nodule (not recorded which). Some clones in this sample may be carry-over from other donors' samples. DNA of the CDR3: TGTGCCAGTTCCTACGGGCCGAATAATCAGCCCCAGCATTTT. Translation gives CASSYGPNNQPQHF.